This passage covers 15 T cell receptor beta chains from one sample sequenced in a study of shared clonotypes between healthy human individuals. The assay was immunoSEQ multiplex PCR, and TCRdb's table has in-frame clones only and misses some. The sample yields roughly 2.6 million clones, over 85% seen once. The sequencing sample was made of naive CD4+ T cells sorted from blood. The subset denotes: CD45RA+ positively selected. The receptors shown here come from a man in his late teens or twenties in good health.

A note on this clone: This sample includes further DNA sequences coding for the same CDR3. Here the CDR3 reads CASSVDGSSGNTIYF. CDR3 sequence (DNA): TGTGCCAGCAGCGTCGACGGATCCTCTGGAAACACCATATATTTT. The V and J genes are TRBV9 and TRBJ1-3; D gene ambiguous. CDR1 is SGDLS and CDR2 is YYNGEE in the germline V gene. This CDR3 comprises 15 residues. Deletions cut 2 bases from V and 0 bases from J, with 9 bases between.

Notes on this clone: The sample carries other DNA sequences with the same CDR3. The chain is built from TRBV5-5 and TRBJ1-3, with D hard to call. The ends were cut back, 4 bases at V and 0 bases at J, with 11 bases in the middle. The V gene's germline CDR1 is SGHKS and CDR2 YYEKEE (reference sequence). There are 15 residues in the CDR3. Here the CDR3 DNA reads TGTGCCAGCAGCCTTGCCGGCACCTCTGGAAACACCATATATTTT. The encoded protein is CASSLAGTSGNTIYF.

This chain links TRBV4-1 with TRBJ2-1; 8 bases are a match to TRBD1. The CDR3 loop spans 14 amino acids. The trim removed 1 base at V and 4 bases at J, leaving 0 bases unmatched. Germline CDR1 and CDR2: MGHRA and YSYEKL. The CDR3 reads CASSQGDRYNEQFF. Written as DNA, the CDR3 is TGCGCCAGCAGCCAAGGGGACAGGTACAATGAGCAGTTCTTC.

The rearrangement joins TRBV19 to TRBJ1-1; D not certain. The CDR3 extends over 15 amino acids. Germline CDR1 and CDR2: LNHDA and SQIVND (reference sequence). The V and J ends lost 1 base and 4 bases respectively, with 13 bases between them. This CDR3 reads CASSIGGALVTEAFF. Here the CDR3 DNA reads TGTGCCAGTAGTATAGGGGGAGCGTTGGTCACTGAAGCTTTCTTT.

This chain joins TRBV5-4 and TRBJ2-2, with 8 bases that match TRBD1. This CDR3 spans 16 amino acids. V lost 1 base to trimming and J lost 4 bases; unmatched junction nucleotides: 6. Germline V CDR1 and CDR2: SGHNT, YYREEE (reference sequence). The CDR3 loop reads CASSLSVRGRTGELFF. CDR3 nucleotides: TGTGCCAGCAGCTTGTCGGTCAGGGGGCGCACCGGGGAGCTGTTTTTT.

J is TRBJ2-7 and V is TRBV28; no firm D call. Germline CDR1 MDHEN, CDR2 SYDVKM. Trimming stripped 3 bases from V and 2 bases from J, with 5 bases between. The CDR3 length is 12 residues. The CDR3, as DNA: TGTGCCAGCAGTTTGAACACCTACGAGCAGTACTTC. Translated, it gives CASSLNTYEQYF.

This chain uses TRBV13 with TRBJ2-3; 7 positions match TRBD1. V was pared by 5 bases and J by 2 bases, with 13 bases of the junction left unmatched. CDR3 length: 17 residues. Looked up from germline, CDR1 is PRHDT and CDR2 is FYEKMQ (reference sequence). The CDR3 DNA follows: TGTGCCAGCAGCCCGTTTGGACAGGAAAAGATCACAGATACGCAGTATTTT. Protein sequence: CASSPFGQEKITDTQYF. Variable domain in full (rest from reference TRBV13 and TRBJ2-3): AAGVIQSPRHLIKEKRETATLKCYPIPRHDTVYWYQQGPGQDPQFLISFYEKMQSDKGSIPDRFSAQQFSDYHSELNMSSLELGDSALYFCASSPFGQEKITDTQYFGPGTRLTVL.

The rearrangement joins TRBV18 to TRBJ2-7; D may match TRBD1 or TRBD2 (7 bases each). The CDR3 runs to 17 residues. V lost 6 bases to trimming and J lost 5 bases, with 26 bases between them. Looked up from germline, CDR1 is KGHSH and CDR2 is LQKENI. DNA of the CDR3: TGTGCCAGCTCTACTCTCGGCCAAGGGGGCGCGGGGGACGAGCAGTACTTC. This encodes CASSTLGQGGAGDEQYF.

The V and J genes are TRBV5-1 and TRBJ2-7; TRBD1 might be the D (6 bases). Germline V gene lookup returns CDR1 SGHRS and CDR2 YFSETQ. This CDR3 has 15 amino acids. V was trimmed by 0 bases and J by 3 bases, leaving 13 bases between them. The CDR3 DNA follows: TGCGCCAGCAGCTTGGGTACAGGGTTAATCTACGAGCAGTACTTC. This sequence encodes CASSLGTGLIYEQYF.

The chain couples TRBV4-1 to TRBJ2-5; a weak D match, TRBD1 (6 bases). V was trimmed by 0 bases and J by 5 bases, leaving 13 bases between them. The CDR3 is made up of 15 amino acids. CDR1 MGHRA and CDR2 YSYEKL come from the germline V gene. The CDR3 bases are TGCGCCAGCAGCCAAGATCACAGGGTTTGGGAGACCCAGTACTTC. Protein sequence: CASSQDHRVWETQYF.

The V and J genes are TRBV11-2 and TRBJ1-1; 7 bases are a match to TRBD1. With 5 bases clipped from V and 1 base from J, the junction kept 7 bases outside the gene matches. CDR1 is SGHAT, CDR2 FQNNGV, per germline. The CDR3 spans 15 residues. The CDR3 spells CASSQAGQANTEAFF. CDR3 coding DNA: TGTGCCAGCAGCCAAGCCGGACAGGCGAACACTGAAGCTTTCTTT.

The CDR3 nucleotides read TGTGCCAGCAGCTTAGTTGCTGCCTACGAGCAGTACTTC. The encoded protein is CASSLVAAYEQYF. The chain uses TRBV7-2 and TRBJ2-7, with D hard to call. V was pared by 1 base and J by 2 bases, with 6 bases between. Germline values: CDR1 SGHTA, CDR2 FQGNSA. The CDR3 is 13 amino acids. The variable domain in full, completed from reference TRBV7-2 and TRBJ2-7, reads GAGVSQSPSNKVTEKGKDVELRCDPISGHTALYWYRQSLGQGLEFLIYFQGNSAPDKSGLPSDRFSAERTGGSVSTLTIQRTQQEDSAVYLCASSLVAAYEQYFGPGTRLTVT.

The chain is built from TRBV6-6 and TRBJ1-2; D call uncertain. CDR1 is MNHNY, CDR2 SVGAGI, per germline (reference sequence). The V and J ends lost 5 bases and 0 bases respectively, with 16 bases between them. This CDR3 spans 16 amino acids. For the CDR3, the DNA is TGTGCCAGCAGTGCCCCTCGGGAACCCGCTAACTATGGCTACACCTTC. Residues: CASSAPREPANYGYTF.

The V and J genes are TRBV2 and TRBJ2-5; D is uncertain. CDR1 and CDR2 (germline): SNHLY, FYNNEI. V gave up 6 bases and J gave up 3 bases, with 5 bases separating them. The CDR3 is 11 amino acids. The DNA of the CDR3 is TGTGCCAGCAGGGCTGAAGAGACCCAGTACTTC. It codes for CASRAEETQYF.

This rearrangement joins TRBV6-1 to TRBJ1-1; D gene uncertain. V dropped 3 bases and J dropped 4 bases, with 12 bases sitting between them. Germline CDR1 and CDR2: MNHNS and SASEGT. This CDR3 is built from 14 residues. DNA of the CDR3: TGTGCCAGCAGTGATCGTAGCGGGGTCACTGAAGCTTTCTTT. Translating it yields CASSDRSGVTEAFF.